The next 27 T cell receptor beta chains were all read from a single sample in a study of technical replicates of blood from a handful of donors. Profiled with immunoSEQ multiplex PCR; TCRdb holds only in-frame clones, not every one. The sample holds around 83,000 clones, 94% seen once. The sequencing sample was made of T cells isolated from PBMCs. These receptor sequences come from a human donor in good health.

The rearrangement links TRBV2 to TRBJ2-2; 11 bases are a match to TRBD2. CDR3 length equals 15 residues. Germline V lookup: CDR1 SNHLY, CDR2 FYNNEI. V shed 5 bases and J 6 bases; nucleotides not matched to a gene: 5. The CDR3 spells CASSTSGRWAGELFF. The CDR3 DNA reads TGTGCCAGCAGTACTAGCGGGAGATGGGCCGGGGAGCTGTTTTTT.

The rearrangement joins TRBV18 to TRBJ1-1, with D uncertain. From germline, CDR1 is KGHSH and CDR2 LQKENI. The CDR3 loop spans 14 amino acids. Trimming took off 5 bases at V and 6 bases at J, with 16 bases between the two ends. Written as DNA, the CDR3 is TGTGCCAGCTCATCCCAAGGCGGCCCAGCTGAAGCTTTCTTT. This translates into CASSSQGGPAEAFF.

V usage is TRBV28 and J usage is TRBJ2-2; 8 bases fit TRBD2. Germline lookup yields CDR1 MDHEN and CDR2 SYDVKM. The V segment lost 8 bases and the J segment 1 base; nucleotides outside the gene matches: 3. CDR3 length: 14 residues. The CDR3, as DNA: TGTGCCAGCCTGGGACTAGAGAACACCGGGGAGCTGTTTTTT. Protein: CASLGLENTGELFF.

The chain is built from TRBV9 and TRBJ1-2; D is unresolved. The CDR3 is made up of 12 amino acids. From germline, CDR1 is SGDLS and CDR2 YYNGEE. The germline V and J ends were trimmed by 4 bases and 3 bases, with 7 bases remaining between them. The CDR3 spells CASSTGYYGYTF. In nucleotides, the CDR3 is TGTGCCAGCAGCACGGGGTACTATGGCTACACCTTC.

This clone was recorded once. The chain combines TRBV5-1 with TRBJ2-1; the D gene is possibly TRBD1 (5 bases). Germline V gene data show CDR1 as SGHRS and CDR2 as YFSETQ. The CDR3 has 17 amino acids. Deletions cut 0 bases from V and 6 bases from J, with 19 bases between. CDR3 in DNA: TGCGCCAGCAGCTTGGTTATCCGGACAACAACCGGCAATGAGCAGTTCTTC. Translation: CASSLVIRTTTGNEQFF. The entire variable domain, with the rest obtained from reference TRBV5-1 and TRBJ2-1, is as follows: KAGVTQTPRYLIKTRGQQVTLSCSPISGHRSVSWYQQTPGQGLQFLFEYFSETQRNKGNFPGRFSGRQFSNSRSEMNVSTLELGDSALYLCASSLVIRTTTGNEQFFGPGTRLTVL.

V gene TRBV5-5 combines with J gene TRBJ2-7, with a possible D match to TRBD1 (5 bases). This CDR3 has 14 residues. Germline values: CDR1 SGHKS, CDR2 YYEKEE (reference sequence). V was trimmed by 0 bases and J by 3 bases, leaving 10 bases between them. CDR3 DNA sequence: TGTGCCAGCAGCTTGGCGTTCAGGGACTACGAGCAGTACTTC. Protein product: CASSLAFRDYEQYF.

The V call is TRBV5-1, the J call TRBJ2-7; 10 bases map to TRBD1. The V and J ends lost 0 bases and 4 bases, in that order; junction bases with no gene match: 7. The CDR3 is 16 residues long. Looked up from germline, CDR1 is SGHRS and CDR2 is YFSETQ. The DNA of the CDR3 is TGCGCCAGCAGCTTGGCGGTGGGGGACAGGGGTTACGAGCAGTACTTC. Translating it yields CASSLAVGDRGYEQYF. Combining the CDR3 with reference TRBV5-1 and TRBJ2-7 gives the whole variable domain KAGVTQTPRYLIKTRGQQVTLSCSPISGHRSVSWYQQTPGQGLQFLFEYFSETQRNKGNFPGRFSGRQFSNSRSEMNVSTLELGDSALYLCASSLAVGDRGYEQYFGPGTRLTVT.

The rearrangement joins TRBV5-1 to TRBJ1-2; perhaps TRBD1 as D (6 bases). The V end was cut by 4 bases, the J end by 5 bases, with 9 bases between. CDR3 length: 12 residues. Germline V gene data show CDR1 as SGHRS and CDR2 as YFSETQ. CDR3 bases: TGCGCCAGCAGCGGGGGCGAGTATGGCTACACCTTC. Translated: CASSGGEYGYTF.

This rearrangement joins TRBV13 to TRBJ1-3; D gene uncertain. Germline assignment: CDR1 PRHDT and CDR2 FYEKMQ (reference sequence). Trimming left V 1 base short and J 2 bases short, with 9 bases between. The length of the CDR3 is 15 residues. This chain's CDR3 is CASSLELAAGNTIYF. CDR3 nucleotide sequence: TGTGCCAGCAGCTTAGAACTGGCGGCTGGAAACACCATATATTTT.

The chain couples TRBV28 to TRBJ2-1, with 8 bases lining up with TRBD1. The CDR3 length is 17 residues. The V and J ends lost 2 bases and 0 bases, in that order; junction bases with no gene match: 6. The germline CDR1 and CDR2 sequences are MDHEN and SYDVKM. The CDR3 sequence: CASSLDPTGGSYNEQFF. The CDR3 DNA reads as TGTGCCAGCAGTTTAGACCCAACAGGGGGCTCCTACAATGAGCAGTTCTTC.

The V call is TRBV9, the J call TRBJ2-3; 9 nucleotides line up with TRBD1. Germline CDR1 reads SGDLS; CDR2 reads YYNGEE. The CDR3 length is 15 residues. V was pared by 2 bases and J by 2 bases, with 3 bases of the junction left unmatched. This CDR3 is CASSVGTGITDTQYF. As DNA, the CDR3 is TGTGCCAGCAGCGTCGGGACAGGGATCACAGATACGCAGTATTTT.

J is TRBJ2-7 and V is TRBV28; 10 nucleotides agree with TRBD1. This CDR3 is built from 19 residues. V shed 7 bases, J shed 3 bases, and the junction held 21 bases outside the gene matches. The V gene's germline CDR1 is MDHEN and CDR2 SYDVKM. DNA of the CDR3: TGTGCCAGCACCATCGGATTCCGGGACAGGGGTACAATGATCTACGAGCAGTACTTC. It translates to CASTIGFRDRGTMIYEQYF.

J is TRBJ2-2 and V is TRBV5-1; 9 bases are shared with TRBD1. This CDR3 has 18 amino acids. Germline V gene sequence: CDR1 SGHRS, CDR2 YFSETQ. J was trimmed by 5 bases and V by 4 bases; bases with no gene match: 15. CDR3 protein: CASSEGTGPSIGTGELFF. The CDR3 DNA follows: TGCGCCAGCAGCGAGGGGACAGGGCCCTCCATTGGGACCGGGGAGCTGTTTTTT.

The V gene is TRBV4-2, the J gene TRBJ2-3; 8 bases are a match to TRBD2. This CDR3 comprises 20 residues. Losses at the gene ends were 1 base for V and 1 base for J; bases not matched to a gene: 16. The V gene's germline CDR1 is LGHNA and CDR2 YNFKEQ. The chain's CDR3 is CASSQGGSPFGGDRTDTQYF. DNA of the CDR3: TGTGCCAGCAGCCAAGGAGGCTCCCCTTTCGGGGGGGATCGCACAGATACGCAGTATTTT.

This rearrangement joins TRBV28 to TRBJ1-1, with 7 bases that match TRBD1. The CDR3 loop spans 15 amino acids. The ends lost 4 bases at V and 4 bases at J; junction bases unmatched: 9. CDR1 is MDHEN, CDR2 SYDVKM, per germline. CDR3 region: CASSSPGTATTEAFF. The CDR3 DNA sequence: TGTGCCAGCAGTTCCCCAGGGACAGCCACCACTGAAGCTTTCTTT. Full variable domain (missing parts from reference TRBV28 and TRBJ1-1): DVKVTQSSRYLVKRTGEKVFLECVQDMDHENMFWYRQDPGLGLRLIYFSYDVKMKEKGDIPEGYSVSREKKERFSLILESASTNQTSMYLCASSSPGTATTEAFFGQGTRLTVV.

The chain uses TRBV30 and TRBJ2-1, with 8 bases lining up with TRBD1. The V segment lost 6 bases and the J segment 1 base; nucleotides outside the gene matches: 5. The CDR3 is 14 residues long. Per the germline V gene, CDR1 is GTSNPN and CDR2 is SVGIG (reference sequence). The CDR3 DNA reads as TGTGCCTGCATGTGGGACAGGTCCTACAATGAGCAGTTCTTC. Its protein is CACMWDRSYNEQFF.

This chain connects TRBV6-1 to TRBJ2-7, with a possible D match to TRBD1 (5 bases). The CDR3 is made up of 15 amino acids. Trimming pared 2 bases from V and 2 bases from J, leaving 13 bases between. Looked up from germline, CDR1 is MNHNS and CDR2 is SASEGT. CDR3 DNA sequence: TGTGCCAGCAGTGAACCAGGGAAAACCACCTACGAGCAGTACTTC. Translated, it gives CASSEPGKTTYEQYF.

The rearrangement uses TRBV12-5 and TRBJ1-1; D is unclear. Trimming took off 7 bases at V and 4 bases at J, with 10 bases between the two ends. CDR1 is LGHNT, CDR2 FRNRAP, per germline. The CDR3 extends over 12 amino acids. Here the CDR3 DNA reads TGTGCTAGTGCAATCGGTGGCACTGAAGCTTTCTTT. This gives the protein CASAIGGTEAFF.

The chain has TRBV5-1 and TRBJ1-1; TRBD1 agrees at 10 bases. The CDR3 extends over 15 amino acids. The germline gives CDR1 SGHRS, CDR2 YFSETQ. The trim removed 4 bases at V and 4 bases at J, leaving 7 bases unmatched. Here the CDR3 reads CASSPDRDRGTEAFF. The CDR3 DNA reads as TGCGCCAGCAGCCCTGACAGGGACAGGGGCACTGAAGCTTTCTTT.

The chain employs TRBV10-3 and TRBJ2-1, with 10 bases identical to TRBD1. Germline loops: CDR1 ENHRY, CDR2 SYGVKD. V shed 5 bases, J shed 5 bases, and the junction held 3 bases outside the gene matches. The CDR3 is 14 residues long. The CDR3 DNA follows: TGTGCCATCAGTTCCGGGACAGGGGACAATGAGCAGTTCTTC. Its protein is CAISSGTGDNEQFF.

The CDR3 nucleotides read TGTGCCAGCAGCCATGCAGACCCTAAGGGGACTGAAGCTTTCTTT. It translates to CASSHADPKGTEAFF. The V gene is TRBV4-2, the J gene TRBJ1-1, with D perhaps TRBD1 (5 bases). Per the germline V gene, CDR1 is LGHNA and CDR2 is YNFKEQ. Between the trimmed V and J ends, which lost 3 bases and 5 bases, there was a span of 16 bases. The CDR3 totals 15 residues.

This clone was found once. J is TRBJ2-4 and V is TRBV27, with D perhaps TRBD1 (6 bases). V lost 8 bases and J lost 6, with 11 bases in between. CDR3 length equals 12 residues. Germline CDR1 reads MNHEY; CDR2 reads SMNVEV (reference sequence). The CDR3 coding sequence is TGTGCCAGCGACAGGATATCAAACATTCAGTACTTC. Protein sequence: CASDRISNIQYF.

V is TRBV6-5 and J is TRBJ1-1; 7 bases match TRBD1. After removal of 6 bases from V and 5 bases from J, the junction contained 3 bases not matched to a gene. Germline assignment: CDR1 MNHEY and CDR2 SVGAGI. The CDR3 has 12 residues. This chain's CDR3 is CASRTGQTEAFF. The CDR3 nucleotides are TGTGCCAGCAGGACAGGGCAAACTGAAGCTTTCTTT.

The rearrangement joins TRBV29-1 to TRBJ2-1; TRBD1 matches at 11 bases. This CDR3 is built from 14 residues. V lost 6 bases to trimming and J lost 4 bases; unmatched junction nucleotides: 5. CDR1 and CDR2 from the germline V gene are SQVTM and ANQGSEA. The CDR3 coding sequence is TGCAGCGTACCGGGACAGGGGGGGTACAATGAGCAGTTCTTC. Protein product: CSVPGQGGYNEQFF.

The CDR3 bases are TGTGCCAGTAAAGCACAGGGGTTTCTTCAGCCCCAGCATTTT. It translates to CASKAQGFLQPQHF. The rearrangement links TRBV19 to TRBJ1-5; 7 bases are a match to TRBD1. This CDR3 has 14 amino acids. Germline values: CDR1 LNHDA, CDR2 SQIVND (reference sequence). V was clipped by 7 bases and J by 6 bases; unmatched bases: 9.

The CDR3 reads CASSRSSAGPDTQYF. For the CDR3, the DNA is TGTGCCAGTAGCCGTTCGTCAGCGGGACCAGATACGCAGTATTTT. This chain connects TRBV19 to TRBJ2-3, with TRBD2 identical over 7 bases. There are 15 residues in the CDR3. Germline assignment: CDR1 LNHDA and CDR2 SQIVND (reference sequence). V shed 6 bases, J shed 4 bases, and the junction held 10 bases outside the gene matches.

The chain carries TRBV6-4 and TRBJ2-1; 9 positions match TRBD2. Germline assignment: CDR1 MRHNA and CDR2 SNTAGT. J gave up 3 bases and V 3 bases, and 6 bases lay outside the gene matches. The CDR3 has 16 residues. CDR3 protein: CASSEYETSGYNEQFF. The CDR3 region has the DNA TGTGCCAGCAGTGAATATGAGACTAGCGGCTACAATGAGCAGTTCTTC.